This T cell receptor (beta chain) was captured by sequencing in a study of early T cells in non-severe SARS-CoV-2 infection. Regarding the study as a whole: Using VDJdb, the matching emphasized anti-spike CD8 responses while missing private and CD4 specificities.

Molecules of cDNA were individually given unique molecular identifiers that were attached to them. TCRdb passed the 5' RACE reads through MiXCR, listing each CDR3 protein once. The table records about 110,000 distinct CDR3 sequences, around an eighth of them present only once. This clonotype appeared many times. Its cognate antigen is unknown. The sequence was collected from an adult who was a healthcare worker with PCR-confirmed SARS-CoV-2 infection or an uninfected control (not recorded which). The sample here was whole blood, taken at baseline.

CDR3 nucleotides: TGTGCCAGCAGCTTCCCCTCGACCGCTACCACACGGTGGACGCAGTATTTT. Translating it yields CASSFPSTATTRWTQYF. The rearrangement joins TRBV7-9 to TRBJ2-3, with D unresolved. V was shortened by 3 bases and J by 9 bases, with 25 bases between the two germline ends. The V gene's germline CDR1 is SEHNR and CDR2 FQNEAQ (reference sequence). This CDR3 comprises 17 residues.